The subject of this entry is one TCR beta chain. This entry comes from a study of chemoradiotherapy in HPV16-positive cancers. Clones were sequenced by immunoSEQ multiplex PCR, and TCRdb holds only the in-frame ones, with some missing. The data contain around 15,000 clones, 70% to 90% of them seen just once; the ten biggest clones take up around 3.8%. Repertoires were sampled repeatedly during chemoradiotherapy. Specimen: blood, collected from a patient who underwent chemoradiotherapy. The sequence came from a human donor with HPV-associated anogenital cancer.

The CDR3 sequence is CASSLAEAGGRYNEQFF. In nucleotides, the CDR3 is TGTGCCAGCAGCTTAGCTGAAGCGGGAGGCCGCTACAATGAGCAGTTCTTC. The chain is built from TRBV7-8 and TRBJ2-1; 9 bases are a match to TRBD2. With V trimmed by 0 bases and J by 3 bases, 6 bases remained unmatched. Germline assignment: CDR1 SGHVS and CDR2 FQNEAQ. The CDR3 totals 17 residues.